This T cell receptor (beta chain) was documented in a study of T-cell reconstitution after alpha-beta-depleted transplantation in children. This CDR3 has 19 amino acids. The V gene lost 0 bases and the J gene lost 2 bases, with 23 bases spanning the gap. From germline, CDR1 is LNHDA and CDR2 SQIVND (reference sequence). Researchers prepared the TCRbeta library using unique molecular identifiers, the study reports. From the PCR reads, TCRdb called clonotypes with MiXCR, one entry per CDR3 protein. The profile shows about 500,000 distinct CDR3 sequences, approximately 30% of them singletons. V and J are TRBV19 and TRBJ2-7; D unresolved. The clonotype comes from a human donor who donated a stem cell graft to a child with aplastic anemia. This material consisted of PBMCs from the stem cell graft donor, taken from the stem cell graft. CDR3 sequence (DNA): TGTGCCAGTAGTATAGATTTTGTCTATTCGTGGCAGTCGACCTACGAGCAGTACGTC. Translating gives CASSIDFVYSWQSTYEQYV.